One T cell receptor (beta chain) is described in this entry. This record comes from a study of shared T cell receptors in the human thymus. Produced via immunoSEQ multiplex PCR; TCRdb's table is partial and in-frame only. The table has a few hundred thousand clones, more than 85% seen once; the top ten hold approximately 0.02%. The germline CDR1 and CDR2 sequences are MDHEN and SYDVKM. This CDR3 is built from 19 residues. The junction had 16 bases not matched to a gene; V was cut back by 4 bases and J by 2 bases. Sequences were obtained from thymocytes. This chain links TRBV28 with TRBJ2-2; TRBD1 aligns across 7 bases. This sequence originates from a human donor. CDR3 protein: CASSSLSPQGLLNTGELFF. CDR3 sequence (DNA): TGTGCCAGCAGTTCTCTCTCCCCACAGGGGCTCCTTAACACCGGGGAGCTGTTTTTT.